This T cell receptor (beta chain) was captured by sequencing in a study of T cell changes during pregnancy in multiple sclerosis. Assay used: immunoSEQ multiplex PCR; TCRdb lists only in-frame clones, some missing. The sample lists more than 80,000 clones; roughly nine tenths were seen once. Concerning this clone: The germline gene is not matched at one end of the junction; a read error may be the cause.

The CDR3 is 15 amino acids. CDR1 and CDR2 (germline): MNHEY, SVGAGI. Specimen: PBMCs, collected in the first trimester of pregnancy. The chain couples TRBV6-5 to TRBJ2-4; 8 bases line up with TRBD2. The receptor was isolated from a female donor in good health, serving as a control in a pregnancy study. Some clones in this sample may be carry-over from other donors' samples. The CDR3 region is CASSDSGLGKNIQYF. For the CDR3, the DNA is TGTGCCAGCAGTGACTCGGGACTAGGGAAAAACATTCAGTACTTC.